This TCR beta chain was retrieved from a study of cytomegalovirus exposure and HLA in healthy donors. V gave up 5 bases and J gave up 1 base; unmatched junction bases: 6. CDR1 and CDR2 from the germline V gene are MNHEY and SVGAGI. This CDR3 comprises 15 residues. Measured with immunoSEQ multiplex PCR; TCRdb has only the in-frame clones, and not every one. The sample contains 130,000 to 150,000 clones, 90% to 95% of which appear only once. Sequences were obtained from PBMCs. The chain uses TRBV6-5 and TRBJ2-3; 7 nucleotides line up with TRBD2. The sequence was obtained from a man aged 18 to 29 in good health and CMV-seronegative. The CDR3 protein is CASSPGLVRTDTQYF. CDR3 sequence (DNA): TGTGCCAGCAGTCCCGGACTAGTTCGCACAGATACGCAGTATTTT.